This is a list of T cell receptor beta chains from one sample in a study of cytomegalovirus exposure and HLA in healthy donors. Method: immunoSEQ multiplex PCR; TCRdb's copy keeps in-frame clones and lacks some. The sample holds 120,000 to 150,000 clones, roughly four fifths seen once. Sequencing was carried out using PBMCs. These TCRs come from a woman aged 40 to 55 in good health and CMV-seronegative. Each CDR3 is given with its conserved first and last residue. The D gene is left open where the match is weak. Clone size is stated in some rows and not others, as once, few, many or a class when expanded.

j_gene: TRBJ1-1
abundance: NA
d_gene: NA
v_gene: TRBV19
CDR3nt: TGTGCCAGTAGTTCCCTTGGGGCAGGCATGAACACTGAAGCTTTCTTT
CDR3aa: CASSSLGAGMNTEAFF

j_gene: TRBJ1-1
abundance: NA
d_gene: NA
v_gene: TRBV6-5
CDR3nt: TGTGCCAGCATCAACAGGGCCACTGAAGCTTTCTTT
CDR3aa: CASINRATEAFF

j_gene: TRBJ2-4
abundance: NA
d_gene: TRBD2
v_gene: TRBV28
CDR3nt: TGTGCCAGCTTAAGCGGGGGGGCCAAAAACATTCAGTACTTC
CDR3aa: CASLSGGAKNIQYF

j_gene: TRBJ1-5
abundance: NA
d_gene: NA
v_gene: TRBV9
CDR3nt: TGTGCCAGCAGCGTAGGAAGCTCTTATCAGCCCCAGCATTTT
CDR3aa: CASSVGSSYQPQHF

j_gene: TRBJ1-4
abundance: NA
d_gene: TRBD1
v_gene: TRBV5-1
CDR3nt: TGCGCCAGCAGCTTGGGACAGGGGAGCTATGCAACTAATGAAAAACTGTTTTTT
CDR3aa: CASSLGQGSYATNEKLFF

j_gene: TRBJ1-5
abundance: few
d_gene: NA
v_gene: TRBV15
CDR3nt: TGTGCCACCAGCATTTTCAGGGAGGCTCAGCCCCAGCATTTT
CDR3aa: CATSIFREAQPQHF

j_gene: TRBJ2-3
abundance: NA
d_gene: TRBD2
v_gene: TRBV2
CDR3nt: TGTGCCATCGGGACTAGCTGGTCCACAGATACGCAGTATTTT
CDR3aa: CAIGTSWSTDTQYF

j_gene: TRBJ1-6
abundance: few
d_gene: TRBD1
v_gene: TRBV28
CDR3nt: TGTGCCAGCAGAGGGACAGGGGGCGATAATTCACCCCTCCACTTT
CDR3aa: CASRGTGGDNSPLHF

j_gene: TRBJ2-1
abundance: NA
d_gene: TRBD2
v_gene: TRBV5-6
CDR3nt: TGTGCCAGCAGCTTACTAGCGGGGGGATGGAATGAGCAGTTCTTC
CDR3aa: CASSLLAGGWNEQFF

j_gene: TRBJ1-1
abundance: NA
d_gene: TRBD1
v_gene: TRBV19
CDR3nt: TGTGCCAGTAGGCGGACAGGGATCACTGAAGCTTTCTTT
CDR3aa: CASRRTGITEAFF

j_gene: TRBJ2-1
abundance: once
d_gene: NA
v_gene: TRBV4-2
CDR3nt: TGTGCCAGCAGCCTAGGGGCGGGGAGCTCCTACAATGAGCAGTTCTTC
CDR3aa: CASSLGAGSSYNEQFF

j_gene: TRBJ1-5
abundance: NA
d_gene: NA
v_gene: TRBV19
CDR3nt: TGTGCCAGTAGGGGCCCATTCGAACAGCCCCAGCATTTT
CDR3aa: CASRGPFEQPQHF

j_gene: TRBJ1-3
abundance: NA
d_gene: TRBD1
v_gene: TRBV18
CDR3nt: TGTGCCAGCTCACCAGCCGGGACAGGGTCTGGAAACACCATATATTTT
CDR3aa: CASSPAGTGSGNTIYF

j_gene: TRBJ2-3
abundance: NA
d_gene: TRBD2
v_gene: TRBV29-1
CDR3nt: TGCAGCGTTAAGGGGACTAGCGGAAGCACAGATACGCAGTATTTT
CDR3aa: CSVKGTSGSTDTQYF

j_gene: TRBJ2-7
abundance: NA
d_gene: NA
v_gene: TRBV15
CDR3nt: TGTGCCACCAGCAGAGATAGGGAGCGTCGGGAGCAGTACTTC
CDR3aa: CATSRDRERREQYF

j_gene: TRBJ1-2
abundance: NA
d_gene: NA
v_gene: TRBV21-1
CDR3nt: TGTGCCAGCAGCGCTACCGGTGGGGACAGGGTGGCTAACTATGGCTACACCTTC
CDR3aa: CASSATGGDRVANYGYTF

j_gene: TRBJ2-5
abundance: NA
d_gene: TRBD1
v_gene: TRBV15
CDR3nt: TGTGCCACCAGCACATACCCGGGGACAGGGGAAGAGACCCAGTACTTC
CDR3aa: CATSTYPGTGEETQYF

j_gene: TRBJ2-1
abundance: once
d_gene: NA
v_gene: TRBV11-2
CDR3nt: TGTGCCAGCAGCCTACCTTGGCGGGGTAACAATGAGCAGTTCTTC
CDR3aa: CASSLPWRGNNEQFF

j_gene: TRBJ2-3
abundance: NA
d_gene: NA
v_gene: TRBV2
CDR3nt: TGTGCCAGCAGTGAAGCCCAGTTGAGCACAGATACGCAGTATTTT
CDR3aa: CASSEAQLSTDTQYF

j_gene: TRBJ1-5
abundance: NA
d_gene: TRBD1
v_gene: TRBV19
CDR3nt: TGTGCCAGTAGCAGCCCTTGGACAGGGGGCAATCAGCCCCAGCATTTT
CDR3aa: CASSSPWTGGNQPQHF

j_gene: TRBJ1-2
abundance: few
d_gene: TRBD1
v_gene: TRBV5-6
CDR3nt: TGTGCCAGCAGCTACTCAACAGGGGGGCCTTATGGCTACACCTTC
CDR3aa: CASSYSTGGPYGYTF

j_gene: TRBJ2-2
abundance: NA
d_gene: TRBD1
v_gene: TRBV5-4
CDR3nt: TGTGCCAGCAGACGGACAGGGGACACCGGGGAGCTGTTTTTT
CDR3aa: CASRRTGDTGELFF

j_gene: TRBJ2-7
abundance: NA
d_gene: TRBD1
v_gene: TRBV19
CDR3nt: TGTGCCAGTAGTATATGGGGACAGGGGTCCTACGAGCAGTACTTC
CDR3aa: CASSIWGQGSYEQYF

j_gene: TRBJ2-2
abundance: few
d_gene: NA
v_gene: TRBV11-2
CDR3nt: TGTGCCAGCAGCTTAGAGTGGATAGCTAGAACCGGGGAGCTGTTTTTT
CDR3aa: CASSLEWIARTGELFF

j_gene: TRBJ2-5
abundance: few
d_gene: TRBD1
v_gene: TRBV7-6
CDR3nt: TGTGCCAGCAGAATGGTACCAGGGGGTGAAGAGACCCAGTACTTC
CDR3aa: CASRMVPGGEETQYF

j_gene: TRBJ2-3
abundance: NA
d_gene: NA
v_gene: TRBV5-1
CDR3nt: TGCGCCAGCAGCTTGGGCGAGGGCACAGATACGCAGTATTTT
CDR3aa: CASSLGEGTDTQYF

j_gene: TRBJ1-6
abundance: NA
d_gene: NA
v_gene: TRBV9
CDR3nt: TGTGCCAGCAGCGTAGCTGGGCAGAATAATTCACCCCTCCACTTT
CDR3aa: CASSVAGQNNSPLHF

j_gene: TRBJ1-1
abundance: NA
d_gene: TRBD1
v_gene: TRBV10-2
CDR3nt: TGCGCCAGCAGTGAAATCTCAGGGGGTGAAGCTCTCTTT
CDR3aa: CASSEISGGEALF

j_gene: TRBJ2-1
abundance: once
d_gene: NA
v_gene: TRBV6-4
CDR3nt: TGTGCCAGCAGCGAAGACTCCGCGGGCCCCTACAATGAGCAGTTCTTC
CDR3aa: CASSEDSAGPYNEQFF

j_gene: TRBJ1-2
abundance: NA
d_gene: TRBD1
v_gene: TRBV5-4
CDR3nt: TGTGCCAGCAGCCGACAGGGTGGCTATGGCTACACCTTC
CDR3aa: CASSRQGGYGYTF

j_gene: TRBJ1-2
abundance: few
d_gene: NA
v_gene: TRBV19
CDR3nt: TGTGCCAGTAGCTTAGGGGCAGGCTATGGCTACACCTTC
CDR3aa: CASSLGAGYGYTF

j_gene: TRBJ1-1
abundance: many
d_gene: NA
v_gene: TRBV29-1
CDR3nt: TGCAGCGCATTACAGGTTGGAGCTGAAGCTTTCTTT
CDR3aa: CSALQVGAEAFF

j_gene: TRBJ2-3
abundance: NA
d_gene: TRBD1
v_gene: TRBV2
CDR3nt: TGTGCCAGCAGTCCTCGGACAGGGCCGGGCACAGATACGCAGTATTTT
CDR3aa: CASSPRTGPGTDTQYF

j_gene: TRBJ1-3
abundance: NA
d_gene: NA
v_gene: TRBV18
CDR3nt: TGTGCCAGCTCACCACGAACGGTTGGAAACACCATATATTTT
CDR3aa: CASSPRTVGNTIYF

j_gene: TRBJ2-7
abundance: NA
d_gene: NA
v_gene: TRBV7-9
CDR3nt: TGTGCCAGCAGCCCCGGGATTCCCTACGAGCAGTACTTC
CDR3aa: CASSPGIPYEQYF

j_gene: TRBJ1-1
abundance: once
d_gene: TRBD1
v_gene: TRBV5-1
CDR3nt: TGCGCCAGCAGCTTCAGGGGGGAGGATGGCACTGAAGCTTTCTTT
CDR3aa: CASSFRGEDGTEAFF